The 9 T cell receptor beta chains presented below share a single source sample, sequenced in a study of blood T cell repertoires in COVID-19. Here immunoSEQ multiplex PCR was the method, and the copy in TCRdb shows in-frame clones only, minus some. The sample records tens of thousands of clones, roughly 76% being singletons. The sequencing input was peripheral blood. These receptors all come from a woman aged 50 to 60 with acute or convalescent COVID-19.

The chain combines TRBV18 with TRBJ1-1, with D maybe TRBD1 (6 bases). CDR1 is KGHSH and CDR2 is LQKENI in the germline V gene. The CDR3 has 13 amino acids. V lost 1 base, J lost 3 bases, and 6 bases lay in between. Here the CDR3 reads CASSPRQDTEAFF. The CDR3 DNA follows: TGTGCCAGCTCACCACGACAGGACACTGAAGCTTTCTTT.

This sequence joins TRBV3-1 (or the pseudogene TRBV3-2) and TRBJ2-1, with 10 bases lining up with TRBD2. Per germline, CDR1 LGHDT and CDR2 YNNKEL (reference sequence). Unmatched junction bases numbered 8, after V lost 4 bases and J lost 8 bases. This CDR3 has 15 residues. The CDR3 DNA sequence: TGTGCCAGCAGCCCCAGCAGCGGGGGGGCCTATGAGCAGTTCTTC. Its protein product is CASSPSSGGAYEQFF.

The gene calls are TRBV19 and TRBJ2-2, with 8 nucleotides matching TRBD2. The trim removed 7 bases at V and 3 bases at J, leaving 10 bases unmatched. The CDR3 runs to 16 residues. CDR1 LNHDA and CDR2 SQIVND come from the germline V gene (reference sequence). The CDR3 sequence: CASIRESGGYTGELFF. The CDR3 DNA is TGTGCCAGTATCCGGGAAAGCGGGGGATACACCGGGGAGCTGTTTTTT.

In its sample, this clone was seen a few times. V gene TRBV29-1 combines with J gene TRBJ1-1; possibly TRBD1 for D (6 bases). The CDR3 contains 14 residues. V dropped 7 bases and J dropped 0 bases, with 15 bases sitting between them. Germline-derived CDR1 and CDR2 are SQVTM and ANQGSEA. The CDR3: CSALGDTLNTEAFF. CDR3 sequence (DNA): TGCAGCGCCCTAGGGGACACCCTGAACACTGAAGCTTTCTTT.

This chain uses TRBV9 with TRBJ2-3, with TRBD1 as a possible D gene (6 bases). The CDR3 is made up of 16 amino acids. Trimming pared 3 bases from V and 4 bases from J, leaving 18 bases between. Germline V gene sequence: CDR1 SGDLS, CDR2 YYNGEE. CDR3 residues: CASSARTGKGADTQYF. CDR3 in DNA: TGTGCCAGCAGCGCAAGAACAGGGAAAGGCGCAGATACGCAGTATTTT.

In its sample, this clone was seen a few times. The V gene is TRBV5-6, the J gene TRBJ1-2; possibly TRBD1 for D (5 bases). Germline loops: CDR1 SGHDT, CDR2 YYEEEE. The CDR3 contains 13 residues. V shed 4 bases and J shed 5 bases, with 12 bases lying between them. For the CDR3, the DNA is TGTGCCAGCAGCCTGGGGGAGGATTATGGCTACACCTTC. Its protein is CASSLGEDYGYTF. Filled out from reference TRBV5-6 and TRBJ1-2, the complete variable domain reads DAGVTQSPTHLIKTRGQQVTLRCSPKSGHDTVSWYQQALGQGPQFIFQYYEEEERQRGNFPDRFSGHQFPNYSSELNVNALLLGDSALYLCASSLGEDYGYTFGSGTRLTVV.

This chain connects TRBV27 to TRBJ1-1; TRBD1 matches at 10 bases. This CDR3 is built from 18 residues. The germline V gene has CDR1 MNHEY and CDR2 SMNVEV (reference sequence). J was trimmed by 0 bases and V by 1 base; bases with no gene match: 8. CDR3 bases: TGTGCCAGCAGTTTATTTCTTCCGGGACAGGGGATGAACACTGAAGCTTTCTTT. This encodes CASSLFLPGQGMNTEAFF.

The V call is TRBV7-2, the J call TRBJ2-7; 7 bases match TRBD2. The germline gives CDR1 SGHTA, CDR2 FQGNSA. Losses at the gene ends were 3 bases for V and 3 bases for J; bases not matched to a gene: 5. The CDR3 contains 14 residues. The chain's CDR3 is CASSFRGVGYEQYF. In DNA, the CDR3 is TGTGCCAGCAGCTTTCGGGGGGTGGGCTACGAGCAGTACTTC.

The chain has TRBV6-2 or TRBV6-3 and TRBJ2-5; 10 bases are a match to TRBD1. The CDR3 has 16 amino acids. From germline, CDR1 is MNHEY and CDR2 SVGEGT. V dropped 4 bases and J dropped 5; count of bases not matched to a gene: 10. CDR3 amino acids: CASSFTGTGVAETQYF. The CDR3 nucleotides are TGTGCCAGCAGTTTCACCGGGACAGGGGTCGCGGAGACCCAGTACTTC.